The clone carrying this T cell receptor beta chain has a count of ten or more. Its antigen remains unknown. Germline values: CDR1 SGHNT, CDR2 YYREEE (reference sequence). The CDR3 totals 15 residues. Trimming cost V 0 bases and J 5 bases, with 12 bases left between them. The record originates from a study of T cells after yellow fever vaccination. Study-level results: Sorted repertoires could include abundant contaminating clonotypes from bulk cells. A small proportion of clonotypes was detected in both the CD4 and CD8 compartments. In post-booster samples, most primary-vaccination clones reappeared (approximately 95% CD4, about 91% CD8).

TCRdb ran MiXCR on the 5' RACE reads and lists one entry per CDR3 protein. The data show 350,000 or so distinct CDR3 sequences, roughly 7.5% seen once. This clonotype was sampled from a man aged 18 to 30 who received the YFV17D yellow fever vaccine. This chain connects TRBV5-4 to TRBJ2-1; D call uncertain. Specimen: PBMCs, collected more than 40 days after the first yellow fever vaccination. The CDR3 DNA reads TGTGCCAGCAGCTTGGTGGGCCACGTTAACAATGAGCAGTTCTTC. Its translation is CASSLVGHVNNEQFF.